One sample yielded the 32 T cell receptor beta chains listed below, sequenced in a study of shared clonotypes between healthy human individuals. This table comes from immunoSEQ multiplex PCR, and its TCRdb copy is limited to in-frame clones, with some not included. The sample lists around 2.3 million clones; almost 96% were seen once. The sample was naive CD4+ T cells sorted from blood. Subset here: CD45RA+ positively selected. These receptors were obtained from a man between 18 and 29 years old in good health.

The chain carries TRBV30 and TRBJ2-5; D is unresolved. The CDR3 has 14 amino acids. V lost 2 bases to trimming and J lost 0 bases, with 10 bases between them. Germline V gives CDR1 GTSNPN, CDR2 SVGIG (reference sequence). The CDR3 here is CAWSLRRYQETQYF. In DNA, the CDR3 is TGTGCCTGGAGTCTGCGACGTTACCAAGAGACCCAGTACTTC.

The genes are TRBV19 and TRBJ1-5; 8 nucleotides match TRBD1. CDR1 is LNHDA, CDR2 SQIVND, per germline (reference sequence). CDR3 size: 15 residues. Losses at the gene ends were 3 bases for V and 7 bases for J; bases not matched to a gene: 8. This chain's CDR3 is CASSMRRGPGQPQHF. The CDR3 DNA reads as TGTGCCAGTAGTATGCGCAGGGGGCCTGGGCAGCCCCAGCATTTT.

This CDR3 is CASSSFDRGMGNEQFF. The DNA for the CDR3 is TGTGCCAGCAGCTCGTTCGACAGGGGGATGGGAAATGAGCAGTTCTTC. This chain links TRBV11-2 with TRBJ2-1, with 9 bases identical to TRBD1. The CDR3 length is 16 residues. Trimming cost V 4 bases and J 7 bases; bases outside gene matches: 11. Germline V CDR1 and CDR2: SGHAT, FQNNGV.

The chain employs TRBV5-1 and TRBJ2-3; 8 bases agree with TRBD2. The junction had 6 bases not matched to a gene; V was cut back by 0 bases and J by 3 bases. The CDR3 is made up of 16 amino acids. Germline values: CDR1 SGHRS, CDR2 YFSETQ. The CDR3 sequence: CASSLAGAGETDTQYF. The CDR3 DNA follows: TGCGCCAGCAGCTTGGCCGGAGCGGGAGAGACAGATACGCAGTATTTT.

V is TRBV4-1 and J is TRBJ1-1; D might be TRBD1 (5 bases). From germline, CDR1 is MGHRA and CDR2 YSYEKL. The CDR3 covers 15 residues. Trimming cost V 4 bases and J 1 base, with 13 bases left between them. The CDR3 coding sequence is TGCGCCAGCAGCCGCCTAAAGGACAAGAACACTGAAGCTTTCTTT. Translating it yields CASSRLKDKNTEAFF.

The J gene is TRBJ2-1, the V gene TRBV19; D may correspond to TRBD1 or TRBD2 (6 bases each). V gave up 3 bases and J gave up 4 bases, with 19 bases separating them. The germline CDR1 and CDR2 sequences are LNHDA and SQIVND (reference sequence). This CDR3 is 17 amino acids long. Here the CDR3 reads CASSMTRGVLIYNEQFF. The DNA for the CDR3 is TGTGCCAGTAGTATGACGAGGGGGGTACTGATTTACAATGAGCAGTTCTTC. Combining the CDR3 with reference TRBV19 and TRBJ2-1 gives the whole variable domain DGGITQSPKYLFRKEGQNVTLSCEQNLNHDAMYWYRQDPGQGLRLIYYSQIVNDFQKGDIAEGYSVSREKKESFPLTVTSAQKNPTAFYLCASSMTRGVLIYNEQFFGPGTRLTVL.

V usage is TRBV28 and J usage is TRBJ1-6, with D possibly matching TRBD1 (5 bases). The germline gives CDR1 MDHEN, CDR2 SYDVKM. CDR3 length: 17 amino acids. The ends were cut back, 4 bases at V and 7 bases at J, with 20 bases in the middle. CDR3 in DNA: TGTGCCAGCAGTTCCCCTTTGGGAGGGGATGAAAATTCACCCCTCCACTTT. Its protein product is CASSSPLGGDENSPLHF. Variable domain in full (rest from reference TRBV28 and TRBJ1-6): DVKVTQSSRYLVKRTGEKVFLECVQDMDHENMFWYRQDPGLGLRLIYFSYDVKMKEKGDIPEGYSVSREKKERFSLILESASTNQTSMYLCASSSPLGGDENSPLHFGNGTRLTVT.

The gene calls are TRBV5-1 and TRBJ2-5; TRBD1 matches 8 bases. The trim removed 3 bases at V and 4 bases at J, leaving 17 bases unmatched. Germline CDR1 reads SGHRS; CDR2 reads YFSETQ. This CDR3 spans 18 amino acids. CDR3 DNA: TGCGCCAGCAGCTGGTCTCAGGCAGGGGGCCGCGATAGAGAGACCCAGTACTTC. Translating gives CASSWSQAGGRDRETQYF. Using reference TRBV5-1 and TRBJ2-5 for the parts outside the CDR3, the full variable domain is KAGVTQTPRYLIKTRGQQVTLSCSPISGHRSVSWYQQTPGQGLQFLFEYFSETQRNKGNFPGRFSGRQFSNSRSEMNVSTLELGDSALYLCASSWSQAGGRDRETQYFGPGTRLLVL.

The chain couples TRBV15 to TRBJ1-3, with D unclear. The CDR3 spans 14 residues. Looked up from germline, CDR1 is LNHNV and CDR2 is YYDKDF (reference sequence). V lost 1 base, J lost 0 bases, and 4 bases lay in between. The CDR3 DNA reads TGTGCCACCAGCAGAGTCTTCTCTGGAAACACCATATATTTT. Its translation is CATSRVFSGNTIYF. Looking up the rest from reference TRBV15 and TRBJ1-3 gives the full variable domain: DAMVIQNPRYQVTQFGKPVTLSCSQTLNHNVMYWYQQKSSQAPKLLFHYYDKDFNNEADTPDNFQSRRPNTSFCFLDIRSPGLGDTAMYLCATSRVFSGNTIYFGEGSWLTVV.

The J gene is TRBJ1-2, the V gene TRBV10-3, with 9 bases identical to TRBD1. CDR3 size: 14 residues. Germline-derived CDR1 and CDR2 are ENHRY and SYGVKD. V was pared by 5 bases and J by 4 bases, with 5 bases of the junction left unmatched. As DNA, the CDR3 is TGTGCCATCAGTCCCGGGACAGGGATCTATGGCTACACCTTC. Protein: CAISPGTGIYGYTF.

This chain uses TRBV30 with TRBJ1-1, with D possibly being TRBD1 (5 bases). The CDR3 is made up of 14 amino acids. Trimming removed 3 bases at V and 5 bases at J, with 16 bases between. Germline CDR1 reads GTSNPN; CDR2 reads SVGIG (reference sequence). The chain's CDR3 is CAWSPGLGGTEAFF. DNA of the CDR3: TGTGCCTGGAGCCCAGGCCTCGGGGGTACTGAAGCTTTCTTT.

This sequence joins TRBV7-9 and TRBJ1-5; TRBD1 might be the D (5 bases). Trimming pared 2 bases from V and 3 bases from J, leaving 14 bases between. Germline V gene sequence: CDR1 SEHNR, CDR2 FQNEAQ (reference sequence). The CDR3 contains 16 residues. CDR3 in amino acids: CASSLSGSGTNQPQHF. For the CDR3, the DNA is TGTGCCAGCAGCTTATCGGGATCGGGGACCAATCAGCCCCAGCATTTT.

The gene calls are TRBV28 and TRBJ1-1; tentatively, D is TRBD1 (6 bases). Per germline, CDR1 MDHEN and CDR2 SYDVKM. Trimming took off 2 bases at V and 4 bases at J, with 11 bases between the two ends. This CDR3 region has 14 residues. CDR3 nucleotides: TGTGCCAGCAGTTTAGGGGGCGGAGGCACTGAAGCTTTCTTT. This codes for CASSLGGGGTEAFF.

The chain has TRBV14 and TRBJ1-1; weak D call: TRBD1 (5 bases). Trimming pared 2 bases from V and 5 bases from J, leaving 12 bases between. The CDR3 runs to 14 residues. Germline CDR1 and CDR2: SGHDN and FVKESK. This chain's CDR3 is CASSQRGLSTEAFF. DNA of the CDR3: TGTGCCAGCAGCCAAAGGGGCTTGAGTACTGAAGCTTTCTTT.

V and J are TRBV27 and TRBJ2-7; unclear D gene. CDR1 is MNHEY, CDR2 SMNVEV, per germline (reference sequence). The V end lost 3 bases, the J end lost 0 bases, and 15 bases lay between the germline ends. This CDR3 has 16 residues. The CDR3 is CASSLSGTISSYEQYF. The CDR3 DNA reads TGTGCCAGCAGTTTGAGTGGAACCATCTCCTCCTACGAGCAGTACTTC.

For this clone: The identical CDR3 is also encoded by other nucleotide sequences in the sample. The chain carries TRBV5-1 and TRBJ2-2; TRBD2 agrees at 11 bases. The CDR3 runs 17 residues. Trimming cost V 0 bases and J 2 bases; bases outside gene matches: 3. CDR1 is SGHRS, CDR2 YFSETQ, per germline. The CDR3 coding sequence is TGCGCCAGCAGCTTGGGGCTAGCGGGAGGTAACACCGGGGAGCTGTTTTTT. Translation gives CASSLGLAGGNTGELFF. Together with reference TRBV5-1 and TRBJ2-2, the CDR3 gives the full variable domain: KAGVTQTPRYLIKTRGQQVTLSCSPISGHRSVSWYQQTPGQGLQFLFEYFSETQRNKGNFPGRFSGRQFSNSRSEMNVSTLELGDSALYLCASSLGLAGGNTGELFFGEGSRLTVL.

The J gene is TRBJ1-1, the V gene TRBV29-1; D is perhaps TRBD1 (5 bases). Looked up from germline, CDR1 is SQVTM and CDR2 is ANQGSEA. Trimming took off 6 bases at V and 1 base at J, with 15 bases between the two ends. CDR3 length: 14 residues. CDR3 in amino acids: CSVGGGSGNTEAFF. DNA for the CDR3: TGCAGCGTCGGGGGGGGTAGTGGGAACACTGAAGCTTTCTTT. The full variable domain, with the rest looked up from reference TRBV29-1 and TRBJ1-1, is SAVISQKPSRDICQRGTSLTIQCQVDSQVTMMFWYRQQPGQSLTLIATANQGSEATYESGFVIDKFPISRPNLTFSTLTVSNMSPEDSSIYLCSVGGGSGNTEAFFGQGTRLTVV.

This chain links TRBV30 with TRBJ1-1; D is unclear. Trimming removed 2 bases at V and 0 bases at J, with 13 bases between. CDR3 length equals 15 residues. Germline V CDR1 and CDR2: GTSNPN, SVGIG (reference sequence). CDR3 sequence reads: CAWSPLAGLNTEAFF. Here the CDR3 DNA reads TGTGCCTGGAGTCCCCTCGCCGGCCTGAACACTGAAGCTTTCTTT.

DNA of the CDR3: TGTGCCAGCAGCTTAGGAGCGACGGACTCCTACGAGCAGTACTTC. This codes for CASSLGATDSYEQYF. The V gene is TRBV7-2, the J gene TRBJ2-7; no definite D call. V was pared by 1 base and J by 0 bases, with 10 bases between. Germline assignment: CDR1 SGHTA and CDR2 FQGNSA. This CDR3 contains 15 residues.

This chain uses TRBV2 with TRBJ2-3, with D perhaps matching TRBD2 (6 bases). The V and J ends lost 8 bases and 2 bases respectively, with 20 bases between them. Germline CDR1 reads SNHLY; CDR2 reads FYNNEI. The CDR3 sequence is 16 residues long. The CDR3 nucleotides are TGTGCCAGCCGGACCAGTTTTAGCGGTTACACAGATACGCAGTATTTT. This sequence encodes CASRTSFSGYTDTQYF. Looking up the rest from reference TRBV2 and TRBJ2-3 gives the full variable domain: EPEVTQTPSHQVTQMGQEVILRCVPISNHLYFYWYRQILGQKVEFLVSFYNNEISEKSEIFDDQFSVERPDGSNFTLKIRSTKLEDSAMYFCASRTSFSGYTDTQYFGPGTRLTVL.

The chain uses TRBV6-1 and TRBJ2-3, with unresolved D. The V gene lost 3 bases and the J gene lost 1 base, with 14 bases spanning the gap. Germline-derived CDR1 and CDR2 are MNHNS and SASEGT. The CDR3 is made up of 16 amino acids. The CDR3 protein is CASSEVQGTRTDTQYF. CDR3 sequence (DNA): TGTGCCAGCAGTGAGGTTCAAGGAACCCGCACAGATACGCAGTATTTT.

This clone is a singleton in its sample. The chain couples TRBV5-1 to TRBJ2-3; no definite D call. This CDR3 is 12 amino acids long. Germline loops: CDR1 SGHRS, CDR2 YFSETQ. The ends were cut back, 3 bases at V and 2 bases at J, with 4 bases in the middle. CDR3 sequence: CASSSDTDTQYF. DNA of the CDR3: TGCGCCAGCAGCTCCGACACAGATACGCAGTATTTT.

To note about this clone: This sample also contains other DNA sequences that code for the same CDR3. The rearrangement links TRBV18 to TRBJ1-1; possible D gene TRBD1, 5 bases. Germline CDR1 and CDR2: KGHSH and LQKENI. The CDR3 length is 14 residues. V lost 3 bases and J 1 base, leaving 9 bases between the germline ends. The CDR3 sequence is CASSPLGQNTEAFF. The CDR3 DNA reads TGTGCCAGCTCACCCCTAGGACAGAACACTGAAGCTTTCTTT.

The genes are TRBV5-1 and TRBJ2-7; perhaps TRBD2 as D (6 bases). Germline V gene sequence: CDR1 SGHRS, CDR2 YFSETQ. Between the trimmed V and J ends, which lost 4 bases and 5 bases, there was a span of 16 bases. CDR3 length: 14 amino acids. The CDR3 loop reads CASSRDSGSHEQYF. The CDR3, as DNA: TGCGCCAGCAGCCGGGACTCCGGTAGCCACGAGCAGTACTTC.

The genes are TRBV28 and TRBJ2-3; 11 bases agree with TRBD2. The CDR3 runs 15 residues. The junction had 5 bases not matched to a gene; V was cut back by 6 bases and J by 3 bases. Germline-derived CDR1 and CDR2 are MDHEN and SYDVKM. The CDR3 is CASSASGGQTDTQYF. The CDR3 bases are TGTGCCAGCAGCGCTAGCGGGGGGCAGACAGATACGCAGTATTTT.

There are a few counts of this clone. The chain joins TRBV19 to TRBJ1-6; TRBD1 agrees at 7 bases. V shed 7 bases, J shed 4 bases, and the junction held 4 bases outside the gene matches. The CDR3 spans 14 residues. CDR1 and CDR2 (germline): LNHDA, SQIVND (reference sequence). The CDR3 here is CASKGDSYNSPLHF. The CDR3 nucleotides are TGTGCCAGTAAGGGGGACAGTTATAATTCACCCCTCCACTTT.

As regards this clone: Other DNA sequences in the same sample also yield this CDR3. V and J are TRBV28 and TRBJ2-5; D call uncertain. V lost 5 bases to trimming and J lost 4 bases, with 5 bases between them. The CDR3 consists of 11 residues. CDR1 and CDR2 (germline): MDHEN, SYDVKM. The CDR3 region is CASSRRETQYF. CDR3 nucleotide sequence: TGTGCCAGCAGTAGGAGAGAGACCCAGTACTTC.

The V and J genes are TRBV10-3 and TRBJ1-2, with 9 bases that match TRBD1. Germline CDR1 ENHRY, CDR2 SYGVKD. The CDR3 is 15 amino acids. V gave up 5 bases and J gave up 7 bases; unmatched junction bases: 11. The CDR3, as DNA: TGTGCCATCAGTAAATTGACAGGGGGGATATCTGGCTACACCTTC. This translates into CAISKLTGGISGYTF.

This clone has just one count. This sequence joins TRBV5-6 and TRBJ2-1; tentative D call: TRBD2 (5 bases). This CDR3 contains 16 residues. Germline V gene sequence: CDR1 SGHDT, CDR2 YYEEEE. The ends were cut back, 0 bases at V and 2 bases at J, with 12 bases in the middle. CDR3 region: CASSLESSLPYNEQFF. Here the CDR3 DNA reads TGTGCCAGCAGCTTGGAATCTAGCCTACCCTACAATGAGCAGTTCTTC.

The V call is TRBV6-6, the J call TRBJ2-3; 7 bases fit TRBD1. CDR1 MNHNY and CDR2 SVGAGI come from the germline V gene (reference sequence). This CDR3 contains 14 residues. After removal of 6 bases from V and 3 bases from J, the junction contained 6 bases not matched to a gene. The DNA for the CDR3 is TGTGCCAGCAGATCCCCGGGACAGACAGATACGCAGTATTTT. This translates into CASRSPGQTDTQYF.

V usage is TRBV10-3 and J usage is TRBJ2-5; D is unclear. The germline CDR1 and CDR2 sequences are ENHRY and SYGVKD. The CDR3 runs 14 residues. V lost 0 bases and J 3 bases, leaving 8 bases between the germline ends. The CDR3 coding sequence is TGTGCCATCAGTGAGTCGGTCGCTAAAGAGACCCAGTACTTC. It translates to CAISESVAKETQYF.

The chain has TRBV7-2 and TRBJ1-2; D is ambiguous. Trimming took 5 bases from V and 5 from J, leaving 12 bases between them. From germline, CDR1 is SGHTA and CDR2 FQGNSA. The CDR3 contains 13 residues. DNA of the CDR3: TGTGCCAGCAGCCCCATGCAAGGGTATGGCTACACCTTC. Translating it yields CASSPMQGYGYTF.